The present T cell receptor (beta chain) was sequenced within a study of T cells in Graves' hyperthyroidism and ophthalmopathy (dated by TCRdb to between 2018 and 2021). For the study in its entirety: Peripheral blood samples were taken at the time of initial diagnosis, prior to any treatment. TCR V-J signatures able to tell the groups apart were searched for in a discovery cohort of about a hundred patients, of whom 43 had Graves' ophthalmopathy and 57 had stable Graves' hyperthyroidism. Prospective prediction of ophthalmopathy was tested in an independent validation cohort of approximately 18 hyperthyroidism patients and 15 to 17 patients who later progressed to ophthalmopathy. The roughly 100 discovery patients were divided at random into training and test sets in a 7:3 ratio. In about 6 Graves' hyperthyroidism patients, the study also compared T-cell repertoires from thyroid tissue with T-cell repertoires from blood. After sampling, hyperthyroidism patients received methimazole starting at 30 mg daily, and ophthalmopathy patients received high-dose intravenous methylprednisolone. The paper describes TCR Vbeta CDR3 sequencing of 135 peripheral blood samples, made up of 43 ophthalmopathy patients, 70 to 75 hyperthyroidism patients and some 17 progressor patients. Overall results and qualifications from the work: A model built on a 13 V-J signature distinguished ophthalmopathy from stable hyperthyroidism, reaching around 88% sensitivity and about 81% specificity in cross-validation and 80%/75% in testing. In validation, the model predicted progression to ophthalmopathy a median of about 6.8 months before onset, with around 70% sensitivity and roughly 79% specificity. No statistical method was used to set the sample size in advance, and investigators knew the group allocation. Blood samples also contained most of the expanded thyroid clonotypes (frequency above 0.001), which suggests that blood repertoires may reflect thyroid immune responses.

Graves' hyperthyroidism was defined as stable when no progression to ophthalmopathy occurred over 18 months of follow-up. Hyperthyroidism patients were newly diagnosed, had a disease duration of under 2 months, and were aged 18 to 65 years. The study excluded patients with uncontrolled infections, other autoimmune diseases, pregnancy or lactation. Diagnoses relied on clinical symptoms, serum thyroxine and TRAb, thyroid ultrasound and orbital computed tomography. Ficoll-Paque density gradient centrifugation was used to isolate PBMCs from around 9.1 ml of fresh peripheral blood. Trizol reagent was used to extract total RNA, and RNA quality was then checked on an Agilent 2100 Bioanalyzer. TCR beta CDR3 regions were amplified from RNA transcripts. The first round of RT-PCR for the TCR CDR3 was performed with the HTBI primer set and the Qiagen OneStep RT-PCR kit. A second multiplex PCR round built the libraries, followed by size selection and purification. Paired-end sequencing of the libraries was performed with 100 bp reads on an Illumina HiSeq2000. The authors' pipeline ran thus. SOAPnuke was used to process the raw data, removing reads that contained adapters or uncalled bases, had a mean Phred below 15, or lacked an exact match to the constant primer or identifier. COPE v1.2.5 was used to merge the high-quality paired reads, and each unique nucleotide sequence was defined as a clonotype. MiTCR v1.1 was used to align the clonotypes against IMGT TRBV, TRBD and TRBJ reference segments. The analysis was restricted to V-J combinations with a frequency above 0.0001, which together covered about 99% of the repertoires. A TCS score was defined as the ratio of F50 (clonal expansion) to E x V (chaos), with BLOSUM62-based TCRdist applied between CDR3 peptides within each V-J. Welch's t-statistics and random forest reduced 450 to 600 V-J features to 13, which were used in a naive Bayes classifier (R e1071). Starting from the raw public reads, TCRdb applied fastp trimming at Q25, assembled clones with MiXCR and retained in-frame beta chains. Each CDR3 protein gets just one entry, which takes the most common genes and DNA from the rows behind it. For this entry, the V and J calls and clone size follow TCRdb and not the study's own pipeline. The sample table records hundreds of thousands of distinct CDR3 sequences; roughly 15% of these occur just once. Of the sample, roughly 13% falls within the top ten clones.

From the germline V gene, CDR1 is SQVTM and CDR2 is ANQGSEA. The CDR3, cysteine through phenylalanine, is 14 amino acids long. Only the CDR3 DNA is retained, 42 bases long and in frame from the first base. Germline trimming amounts to 7 bases on V and 1 base on J, with 7 as the count of junction bases outside the gene matches. This clonotype was counted ten times or more. The antigen this receptor binds is unknown. There are no base qualities to consult, and no much larger clone falls within one base. Input material: blood. This receptor chain uses TRBV29-1 and TRBJ2-7, with 10 bases matching TRBD1. This TCR was sampled from a woman in her 40s with Graves' hyperthyroidism. The CDR3: CSARTGGGSYEQYF. The DNA sequence reads TGCAGCGCCAGGACAGGGGGTGGATCCTACGAGCAGTACTTC.